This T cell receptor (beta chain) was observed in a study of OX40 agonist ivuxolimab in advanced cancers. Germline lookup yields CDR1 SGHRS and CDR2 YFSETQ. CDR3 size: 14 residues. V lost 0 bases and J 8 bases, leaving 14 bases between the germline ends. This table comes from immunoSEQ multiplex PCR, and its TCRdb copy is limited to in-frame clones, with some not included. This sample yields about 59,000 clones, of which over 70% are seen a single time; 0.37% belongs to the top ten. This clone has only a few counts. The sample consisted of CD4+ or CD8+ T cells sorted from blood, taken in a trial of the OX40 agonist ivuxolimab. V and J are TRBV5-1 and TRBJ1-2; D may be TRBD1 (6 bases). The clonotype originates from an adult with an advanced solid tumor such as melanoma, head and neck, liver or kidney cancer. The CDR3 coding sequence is TGCGCCAGCAGCTTGGAACTGGGGGGCGGCGGCTACACCTTC. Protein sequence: CASSLELGGGGYTF.